This T cell receptor (beta chain) is drawn from a study of control samples from healthy donors and cancer patients (dated by TCRdb to the early 2020s). To note about this clone: Its specific antigen is unknown. No much larger clonotype is one base removed from it; base qualities were not supplied.

Trimming removed 3 bases from V and 5 bases from J; the gene matches leave 8 bases unexplained. Taken from cysteine to phenylalanine, the CDR3 has 15 residues. The entry retains the CDR3 DNA only, 45 bases that are in frame from base 1. CDR1 and CDR2, per the germline V gene, are MDHEN and SYDVKM. Library method: the immunoSEQ multiplex PCR assay. Here the immuneACCESS table is served through TCRdb, limited to in-frame sequences with V and J called. Missing clones are a known gap in these copies; in checked studies unresolved V genes cover under half, and the rest lacks a known reason. This sample holds around 170,000 clones; 90% were observed only once. The ten largest make up approximately 1.4% of the sample.

The source is a woman aged 45-60 years in good health. This sequence uses TRBV28 and TRBJ1-1; a stretch of 8 junction bases matches TRBD1. Sequencing was performed on blood. CDR3 region: CASSFAGGGITEAFF. The sequence in DNA is TGTGCCAGCAGTTTTGCAGGGGGCGGGATAACTGAAGCTTTCTTT.